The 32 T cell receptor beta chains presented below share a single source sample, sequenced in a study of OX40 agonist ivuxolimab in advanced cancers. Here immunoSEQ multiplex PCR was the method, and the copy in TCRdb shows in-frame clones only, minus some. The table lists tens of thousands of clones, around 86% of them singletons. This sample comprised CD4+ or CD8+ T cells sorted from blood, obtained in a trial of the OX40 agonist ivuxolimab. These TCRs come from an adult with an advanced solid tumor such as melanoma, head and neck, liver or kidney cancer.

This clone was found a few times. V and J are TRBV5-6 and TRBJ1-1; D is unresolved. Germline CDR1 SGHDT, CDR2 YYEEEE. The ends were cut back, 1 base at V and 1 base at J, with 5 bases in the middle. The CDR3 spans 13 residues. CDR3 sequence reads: CASSLYQNTEAFF. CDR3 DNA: TGTGCCAGCAGCTTGTACCAGAACACTGAAGCTTTCTTT.

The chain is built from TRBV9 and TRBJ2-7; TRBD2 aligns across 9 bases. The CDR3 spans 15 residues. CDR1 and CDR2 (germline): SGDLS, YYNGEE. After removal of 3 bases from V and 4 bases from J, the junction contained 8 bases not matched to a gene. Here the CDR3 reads CASSASPAGGYEQYF. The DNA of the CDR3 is TGTGCCAGCAGCGCTAGCCCCGCGGGAGGGTACGAGCAGTACTTC.

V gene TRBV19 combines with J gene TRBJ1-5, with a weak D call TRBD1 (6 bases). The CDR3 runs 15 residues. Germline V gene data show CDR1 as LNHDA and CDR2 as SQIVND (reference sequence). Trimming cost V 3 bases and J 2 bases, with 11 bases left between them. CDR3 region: CASSILAGGNQPQHF. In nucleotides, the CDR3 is TGTGCCAGTAGTATCTTGGCAGGGGGCAATCAGCCCCAGCATTTT.

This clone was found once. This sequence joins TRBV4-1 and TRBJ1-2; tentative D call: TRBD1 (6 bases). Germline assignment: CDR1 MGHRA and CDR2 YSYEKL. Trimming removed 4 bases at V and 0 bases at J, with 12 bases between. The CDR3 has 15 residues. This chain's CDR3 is CASSPGTPSNYGYTF. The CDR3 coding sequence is TGCGCCAGCAGCCCCGGGACACCCTCTAACTATGGCTACACCTTC.

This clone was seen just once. The CDR3 sequence is CASSSGTGPYEQYF. CDR3 DNA: TGTGCCAGCTCTTCGGGGACAGGGCCCTACGAGCAGTACTTC. The gene calls are TRBV18 and TRBJ2-5; 9 positions agree with TRBD1. The J call may be incorrect, as the DNA end agrees better with TRBJ2-7. Germline V gives CDR1 KGHSH, CDR2 LQKENI. The CDR3 length is 14 residues.

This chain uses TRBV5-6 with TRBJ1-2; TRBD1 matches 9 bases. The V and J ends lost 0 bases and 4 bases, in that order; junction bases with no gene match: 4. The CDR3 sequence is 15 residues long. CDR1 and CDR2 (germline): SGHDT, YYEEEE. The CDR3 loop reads CASSLGGQGSYGYTF. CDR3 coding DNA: TGTGCCAGCAGCTTGGGGGGACAGGGAAGCTATGGCTACACCTTC.

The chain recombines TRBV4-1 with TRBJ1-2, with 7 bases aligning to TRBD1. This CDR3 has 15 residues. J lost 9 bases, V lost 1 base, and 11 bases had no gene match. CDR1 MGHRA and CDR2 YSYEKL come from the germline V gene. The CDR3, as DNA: TGCGCCAGCAGCCAAGCCCTAGACAGGGTACCTCGCTACACCTTC. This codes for CASSQALDRVPRYTF.

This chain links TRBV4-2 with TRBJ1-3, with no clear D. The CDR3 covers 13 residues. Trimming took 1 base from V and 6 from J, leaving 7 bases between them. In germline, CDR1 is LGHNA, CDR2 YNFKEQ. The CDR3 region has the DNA TGTGCCAGCAGCCAAGGTTTGGAAAACACCATATATTTT. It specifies CASSQGLENTIYF.

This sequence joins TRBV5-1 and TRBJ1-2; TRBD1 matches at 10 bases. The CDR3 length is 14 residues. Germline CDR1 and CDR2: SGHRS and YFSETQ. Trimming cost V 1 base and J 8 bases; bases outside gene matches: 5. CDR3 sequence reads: CASSLSGTGDGYTF. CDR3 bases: TGCGCCAGCAGCTTGTCCGGGACAGGGGACGGCTACACCTTC.

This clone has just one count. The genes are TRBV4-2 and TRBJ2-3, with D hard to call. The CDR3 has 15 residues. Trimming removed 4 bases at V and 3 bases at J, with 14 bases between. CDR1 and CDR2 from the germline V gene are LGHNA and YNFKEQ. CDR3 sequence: CASSPRLSPTDTQYF. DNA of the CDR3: TGTGCCAGCAGCCCAAGACTCTCCCCGACAGATACGCAGTATTTT.

The CDR3 sequence: CASSGLAGGVETQYF. The CDR3, as DNA: TGCGCCAGCAGTGGTCTAGCGGGAGGGGTAGAGACCCAGTACTTC. V and J are TRBV10-2 and TRBJ2-5, with 12 bases identical to TRBD2. Per the germline V gene, CDR1 is WSHSY and CDR2 is SAAADI. V was clipped by 4 bases and J by 4 bases; unmatched bases: 4. CDR3 length: 15 amino acids.

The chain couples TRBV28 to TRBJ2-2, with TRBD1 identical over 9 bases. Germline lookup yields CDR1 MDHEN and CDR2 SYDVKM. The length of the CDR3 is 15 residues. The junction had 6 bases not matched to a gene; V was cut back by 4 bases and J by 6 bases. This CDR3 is CASSSPGQGPGELFF. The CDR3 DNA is TGTGCCAGCAGTTCTCCGGGACAGGGTCCCGGGGAGCTGTTTTTT.

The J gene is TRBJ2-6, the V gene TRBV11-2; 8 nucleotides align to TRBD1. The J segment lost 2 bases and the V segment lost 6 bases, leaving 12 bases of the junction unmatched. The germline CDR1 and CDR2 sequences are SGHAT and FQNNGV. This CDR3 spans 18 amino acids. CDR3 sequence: CASRSAGGALPGANVLTF. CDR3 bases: TGTGCCAGCAGGTCGGCAGGGGGCGCATTGCCTGGGGCCAACGTCCTGACTTTC.

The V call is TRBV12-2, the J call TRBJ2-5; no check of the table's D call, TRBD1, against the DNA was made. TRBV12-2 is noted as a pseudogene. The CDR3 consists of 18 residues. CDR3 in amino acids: CASRLVNPPDSINWAQYF. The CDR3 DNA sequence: TGTGCAAGTCGCTTAGTGAACCCCCCGGACAGTATTAATTGGGCCCAGTACTTC.

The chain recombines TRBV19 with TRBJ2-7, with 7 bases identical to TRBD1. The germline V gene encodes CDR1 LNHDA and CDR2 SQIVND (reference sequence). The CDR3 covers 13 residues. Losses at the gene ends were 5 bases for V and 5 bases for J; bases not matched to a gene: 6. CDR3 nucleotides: TGTGCCAGTAGTCTGACAGGGACCCACGAGCAGTACTTC. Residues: CASSLTGTHEQYF.

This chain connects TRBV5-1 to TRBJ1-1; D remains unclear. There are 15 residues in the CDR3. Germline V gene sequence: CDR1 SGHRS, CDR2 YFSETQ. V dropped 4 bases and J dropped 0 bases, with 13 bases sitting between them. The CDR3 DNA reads TGCGCCAGCAGCCGGGAGGAGGTCATGAACACTGAAGCTTTCTTT. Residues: CASSREEVMNTEAFF. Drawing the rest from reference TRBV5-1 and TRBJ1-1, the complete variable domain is KAGVTQTPRYLIKTRGQQVTLSCSPISGHRSVSWYQQTPGQGLQFLFEYFSETQRNKGNFPGRFSGRQFSNSRSEMNVSTLELGDSALYLCASSREEVMNTEAFFGQGTRLTVV.

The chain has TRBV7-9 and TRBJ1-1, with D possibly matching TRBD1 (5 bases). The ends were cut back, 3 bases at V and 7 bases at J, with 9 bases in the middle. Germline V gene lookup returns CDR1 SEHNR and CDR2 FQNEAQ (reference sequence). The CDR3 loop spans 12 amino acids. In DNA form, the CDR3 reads TGTGCCAGCAGCTTTCTCGGGGGTGAAGCTTTCTTT. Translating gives CASSFLGGEAFF.

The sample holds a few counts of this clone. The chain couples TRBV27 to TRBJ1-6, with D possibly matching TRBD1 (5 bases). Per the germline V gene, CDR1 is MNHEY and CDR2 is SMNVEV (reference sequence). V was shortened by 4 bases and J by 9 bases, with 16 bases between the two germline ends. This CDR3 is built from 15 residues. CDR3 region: CASSSGRGISSPLHF. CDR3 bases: TGTGCCAGCAGTTCGGGAAGGGGTATTAGTTCACCCCTCCACTTT.

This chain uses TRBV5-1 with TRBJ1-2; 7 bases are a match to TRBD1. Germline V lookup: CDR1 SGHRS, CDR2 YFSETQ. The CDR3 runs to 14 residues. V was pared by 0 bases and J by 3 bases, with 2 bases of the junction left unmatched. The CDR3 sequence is CASSLAGTDYGYTF. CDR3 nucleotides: TGCGCCAGCAGCTTGGCCGGGACAGACTATGGCTACACCTTC.

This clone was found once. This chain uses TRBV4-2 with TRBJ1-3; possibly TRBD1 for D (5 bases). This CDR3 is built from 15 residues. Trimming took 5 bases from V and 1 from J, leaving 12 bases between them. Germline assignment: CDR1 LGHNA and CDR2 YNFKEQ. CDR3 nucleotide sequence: TGTGCCAGCAGCTCCTACAGGTTTTCTGGAAACACCATATATTTT. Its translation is CASSSYRFSGNTIYF.

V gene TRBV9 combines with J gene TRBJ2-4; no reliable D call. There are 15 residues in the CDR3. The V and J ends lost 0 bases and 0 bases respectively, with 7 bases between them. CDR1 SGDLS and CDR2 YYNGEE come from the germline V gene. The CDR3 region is CASSVGVGAKNIQYF. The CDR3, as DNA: TGTGCCAGCAGCGTAGGTGTTGGAGCCAAAAACATTCAGTACTTC.

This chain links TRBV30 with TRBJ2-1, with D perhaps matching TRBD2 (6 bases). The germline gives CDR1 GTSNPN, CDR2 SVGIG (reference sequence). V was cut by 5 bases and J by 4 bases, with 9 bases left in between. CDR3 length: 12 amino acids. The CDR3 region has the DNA TGTGCCTGGTCCGGGACTTACAATGAGCAGTTCTTC. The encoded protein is CAWSGTYNEQFF.

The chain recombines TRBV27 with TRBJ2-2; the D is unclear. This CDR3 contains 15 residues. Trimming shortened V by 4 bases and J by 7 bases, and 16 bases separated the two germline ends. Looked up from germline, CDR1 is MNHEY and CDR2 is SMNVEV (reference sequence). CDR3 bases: TGTGCCAGCAGTTCCCGCGGACCCAGCCACGGGGAGCTGTTTTTT. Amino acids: CASSSRGPSHGELFF.

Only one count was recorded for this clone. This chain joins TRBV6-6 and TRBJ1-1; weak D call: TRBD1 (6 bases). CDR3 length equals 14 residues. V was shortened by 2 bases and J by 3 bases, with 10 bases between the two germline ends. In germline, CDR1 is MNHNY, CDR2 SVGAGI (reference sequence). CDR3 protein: CASSYGGPDTEAFF. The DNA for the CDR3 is TGTGCCAGCAGTTACGGGGGGCCGGACACTGAAGCTTTCTTT.

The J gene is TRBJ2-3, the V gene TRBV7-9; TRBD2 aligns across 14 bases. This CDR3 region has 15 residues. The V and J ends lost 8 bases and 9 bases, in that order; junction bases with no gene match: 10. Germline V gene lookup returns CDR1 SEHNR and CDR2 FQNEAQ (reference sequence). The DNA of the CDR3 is TGTGCCAGCTTTCGTGGACTAGCGGGAGGAGACACGCAGTATTTT. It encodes CASFRGLAGGDTQYF.

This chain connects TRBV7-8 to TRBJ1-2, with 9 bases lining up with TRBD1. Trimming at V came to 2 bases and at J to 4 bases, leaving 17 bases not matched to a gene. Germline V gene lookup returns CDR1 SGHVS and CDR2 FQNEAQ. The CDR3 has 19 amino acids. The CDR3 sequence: CASSLKAGSQGAQSYGYTF. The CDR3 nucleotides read TGTGCCAGCAGCTTAAAAGCGGGATCACAGGGGGCGCAAAGCTATGGCTACACCTTC. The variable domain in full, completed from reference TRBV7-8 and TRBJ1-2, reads GAGVSQSPRYKVAKRGQDVALRCDPISGHVSLFWYQQALGQGPEFLTYFQNEAQLDKSGLPSDRFFAERPEGSVSTLKIQRTQQEDSAVYLCASSLKAGSQGAQSYGYTFGSGTRLTVV.

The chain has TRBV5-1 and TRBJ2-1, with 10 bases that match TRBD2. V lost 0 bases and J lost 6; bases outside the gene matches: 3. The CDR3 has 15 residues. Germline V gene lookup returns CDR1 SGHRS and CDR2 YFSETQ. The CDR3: CASSLGSGGINEQFF. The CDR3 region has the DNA TGCGCCAGCAGCTTGGGTAGCGGGGGGATCAATGAGCAGTTCTTC.

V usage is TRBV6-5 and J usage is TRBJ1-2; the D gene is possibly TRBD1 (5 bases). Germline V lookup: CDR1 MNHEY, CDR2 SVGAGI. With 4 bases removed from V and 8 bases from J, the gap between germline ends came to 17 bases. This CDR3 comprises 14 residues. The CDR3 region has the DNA TGTGCCAGCAGTTTTGGGGGAAGGGGCCCGGGCTACACCTTC. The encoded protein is CASSFGGRGPGYTF.

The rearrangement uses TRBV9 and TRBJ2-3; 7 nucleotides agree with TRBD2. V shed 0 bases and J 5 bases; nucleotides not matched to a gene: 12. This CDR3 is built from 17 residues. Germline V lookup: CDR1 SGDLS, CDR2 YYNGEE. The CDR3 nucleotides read TGTGCCAGCAGCGTAGCACCCCAGCGGGGAAAGGGAGATACGCAGTATTTT. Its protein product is CASSVAPQRGKGDTQYF.

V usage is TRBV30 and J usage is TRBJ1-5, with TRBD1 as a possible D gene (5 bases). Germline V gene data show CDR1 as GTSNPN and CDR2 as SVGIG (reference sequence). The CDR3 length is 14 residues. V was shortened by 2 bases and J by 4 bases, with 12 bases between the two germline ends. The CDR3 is CAWSYGRENQPQHF. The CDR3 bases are TGTGCCTGGAGTTACGGCAGGGAGAATCAGCCCCAGCATTTT.

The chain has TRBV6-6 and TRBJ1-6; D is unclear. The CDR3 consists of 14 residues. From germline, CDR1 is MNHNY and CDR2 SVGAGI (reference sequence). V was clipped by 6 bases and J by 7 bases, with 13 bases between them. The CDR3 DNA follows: TGTGCCAGCAGATTAGTAGTACAGAATTCACCCCTCCACTTT. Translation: CASRLVVQNSPLHF.

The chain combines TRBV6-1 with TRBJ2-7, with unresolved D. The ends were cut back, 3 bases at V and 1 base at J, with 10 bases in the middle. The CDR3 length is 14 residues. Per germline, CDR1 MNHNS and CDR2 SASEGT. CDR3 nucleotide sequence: TGTGCCAGCAGTGACTCAGGCGTATCCTACGAGCAGTACTTC. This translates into CASSDSGVSYEQYF.